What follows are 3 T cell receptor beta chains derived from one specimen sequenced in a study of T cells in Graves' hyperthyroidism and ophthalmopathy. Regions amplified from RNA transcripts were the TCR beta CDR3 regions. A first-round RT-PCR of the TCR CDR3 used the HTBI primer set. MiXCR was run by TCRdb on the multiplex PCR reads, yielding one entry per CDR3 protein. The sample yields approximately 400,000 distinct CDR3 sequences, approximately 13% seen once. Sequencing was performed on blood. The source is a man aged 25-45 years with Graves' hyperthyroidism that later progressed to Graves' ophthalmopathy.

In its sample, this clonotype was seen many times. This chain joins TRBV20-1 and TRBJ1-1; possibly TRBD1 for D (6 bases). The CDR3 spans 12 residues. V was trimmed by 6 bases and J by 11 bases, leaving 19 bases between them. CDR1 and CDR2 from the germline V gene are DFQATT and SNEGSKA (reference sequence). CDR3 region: CSAVWGAVEAFF. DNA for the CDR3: TGCAGTGCCGTGTGGGGGGCCGTGGAGGCTTTCTTT.

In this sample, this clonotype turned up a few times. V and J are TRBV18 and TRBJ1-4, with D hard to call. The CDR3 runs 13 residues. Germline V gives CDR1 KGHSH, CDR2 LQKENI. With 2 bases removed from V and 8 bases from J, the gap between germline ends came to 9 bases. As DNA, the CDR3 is TGTGCCAGCTCACCAAACTCGGGAGAAAAACTGTTTTTT. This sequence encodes CASSPNSGEKLFF.

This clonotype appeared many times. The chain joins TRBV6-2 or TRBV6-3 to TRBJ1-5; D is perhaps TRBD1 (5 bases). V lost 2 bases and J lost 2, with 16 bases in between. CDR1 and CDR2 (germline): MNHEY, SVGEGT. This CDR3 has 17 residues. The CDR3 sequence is CASSYGRAGGGNQPQHF. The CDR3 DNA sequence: TGTGCCAGCAGTTACGGCAGGGCCGGGGGAGGCAATCAGCCCCAGCATTTT.